These 20 T cell receptor beta chains originate from one sample sequenced in a study of vaccination effects on CD4 cells after COVID-19. Antigen-specific CD4+ T cells were first expanded with viral peptide pools by the ViraFEST assay and only then sequenced. CD4+ T cell isolation took place after more than eight days of culture. None of the vaccinated had previously contracted SARS-CoV-2, and their nucleocapsid antibodies tested negative. Clones were read by immunoSEQ multiplex PCR, and TCRdb kept only the in-frame ones, dropping some. The sample has some 68,000 clones; roughly 80% are singletons. The antigens of these receptors remain unknown. This material consisted of CD4+ T cells from PBMCs cultured with SARS-CoV-2 spike peptides, taken before COVID-19 vaccination. The source is a human donor who received a COVID-19 vaccine.

This chain connects TRBV19 to TRBJ2-1; 8 nucleotides align to TRBD2. The germline gives CDR1 LNHDA, CDR2 SQIVND (reference sequence). This CDR3 has 15 residues. V gave up 1 base and J gave up 8 bases; unmatched junction bases: 7. The CDR3 DNA is TGTGCCAGTAGTATAGTGAGCGGGGGAAATGATGAGCAGTTCTTC. It codes for CASSIVSGGNDEQFF.

The chain carries TRBV5-4 and TRBJ2-3; 14 positions match TRBD2. V lost 4 bases and J lost 6; bases outside the gene matches: 7. This CDR3 contains 16 residues. Germline values: CDR1 SGHNT, CDR2 YYREEE (reference sequence). This CDR3 reads CASSLGGLAGVDTQYF. The CDR3 coding sequence is TGTGCCAGCAGCCTGGGGGGACTAGCGGGGGTGGATACGCAGTATTTT. Combining the CDR3 with reference TRBV5-4 and TRBJ2-3 gives the whole variable domain ETGVTQSPTHLIKTRGQQVTLRCSSQSGHNTVSWYQQALGQGPQFIFQYYREEENGRGNFPPRFSGLQFPNYSSELNVNALELDDSALYLCASSLGGLAGVDTQYFGPGTRLTVL.

The rearrangement uses TRBV30 and TRBJ1-1; D unresolved. CDR1 GTSNPN and CDR2 SVGIG come from the germline V gene (reference sequence). The CDR3 consists of 13 residues. Trimming stripped 1 base from V and 4 bases from J, with 10 bases between. The CDR3: CAWSAFGGTEAFF. The DNA of the CDR3 is TGTGCCTGGAGTGCCTTTGGAGGCACTGAAGCTTTCTTT.

The gene calls are TRBV18 and TRBJ2-2; 7 positions agree with TRBD1. The CDR3 consists of 16 residues. Germline V gene data show CDR1 as KGHSH and CDR2 as LQKENI. The trim removed 4 bases at V and 4 bases at J, leaving 9 bases unmatched. Here the CDR3 reads CASSLTTGVSTGELFF. The CDR3 nucleotides read TGTGCCAGCTCACTGACAACAGGGGTGAGCACCGGGGAGCTGTTTTTT.

This clone has a single count. The chain employs TRBV28 and TRBJ1-4; D is undetermined. The CDR3 loop spans 14 amino acids. The ends were cut back, 3 bases at V and 5 bases at J, with 10 bases in the middle. CDR1 MDHEN and CDR2 SYDVKM come from the germline V gene. Here the CDR3 DNA reads TGTGCCAGCAGTTTCAGCTCGGGAAATGAAAAACTGTTTTTT. Its protein is CASSFSSGNEKLFF.

The chain joins TRBV29-1 to TRBJ1-4; 9 bases line up with TRBD1. V lost 6 bases, J lost 6 bases, and 2 bases stayed unmatched. CDR3 length: 12 residues. Germline values: CDR1 SQVTM, CDR2 ANQGSEA. In DNA form, the CDR3 reads TGCAGCGTGGACAGGGGACATGAAAAACTGTTTTTT. Its protein product is CSVDRGHEKLFF.

The chain combines TRBV28 with TRBJ1-1; a possible D gene is TRBD1 (6 bases). From germline, CDR1 is MDHEN and CDR2 SYDVKM. Trimming pared 8 bases from V and 7 bases from J, leaving 17 bases between. The CDR3 contains 13 residues. The CDR3 sequence: CASGTGPGGEAFF. The DNA of the CDR3 is TGTGCCAGCGGTACAGGGCCGGGGGGTGAAGCTTTCTTT.

The gene calls are TRBV19 and TRBJ2-4, with TRBD1 identical over 8 bases. V was pared by 7 bases and J by 7 bases, with 9 bases of the junction left unmatched. The CDR3 sequence is 14 residues long. Germline CDR1 and CDR2: LNHDA and SQIVND (reference sequence). CDR3 protein: CASTLNRDRNIQYF. CDR3 in DNA: TGTGCCAGTACCCTCAATCGGGACAGGAACATTCAGTACTTC.

The CDR3: CASSQDRREPQHF. The CDR3 region has the DNA TGCGCCAGCAGCCAAGATCGGCGGGAGCCCCAGCATTTT. The chain is built from TRBV4-1 and TRBJ1-5; no clear D. CDR3 length equals 13 residues. Germline V gene lookup returns CDR1 MGHRA and CDR2 YSYEKL. V shed 0 bases and J shed 8 bases, with 8 bases lying between them.

The gene calls are TRBV2 and TRBJ1-2; 7 nucleotides match TRBD1. J was trimmed by 5 bases and V by 4 bases; bases with no gene match: 4. Germline CDR1 and CDR2: SNHLY and FYNNEI. The CDR3 spans 13 residues. The CDR3 spells CASSGDSLYGYTF. DNA of the CDR3: TGTGCCAGCAGTGGGGACAGTCTGTATGGCTACACCTTC. Full variable domain (outside the CDR3, taken from reference TRBV2 and TRBJ1-2): EPEVTQTPSHQVTQMGQEVILRCVPISNHLYFYWYRQILGQKVEFLVSFYNNEISEKSEIFDDQFSVERPDGSNFTLKIRSTKLEDSAMYFCASSGDSLYGYTFGSGTRLTVV.

This chain links TRBV6-6 with TRBJ1-1; D is unresolved. Between the trimmed V and J ends, which lost 2 bases and 0 bases, there was a span of 4 bases. CDR3 length: 13 residues. Germline CDR1 reads MNHNY; CDR2 reads SVGAGI (reference sequence). CDR3: CASSYGMNTEAFF. The CDR3 region has the DNA TGTGCCAGCAGTTACGGGATGAACACTGAAGCTTTCTTT.

The rearrangement links TRBV7-3 to TRBJ2-2, with 14 bases that match TRBD2. Germline assignment: CDR1 SGHTA and CDR2 FQGTGA. Unmatched junction bases numbered 5, after V lost 5 bases and J lost 6 bases. The CDR3 has 16 residues. The CDR3, as DNA: TGTGCCAGCAGCAAGACTAGCGGGGGGGCGGCCGGGGAGCTGTTTTTT. Translating gives CASSKTSGGAAGELFF.

This clone was detected only once. The chain combines TRBV28 with TRBJ1-1, with D possibly TRBD1 on 6 matching bases. The CDR3 extends over 14 amino acids. Per germline, CDR1 MDHEN and CDR2 SYDVKM. The V end lost 8 bases, the J end lost 0 bases, and 13 bases lay between the germline ends. This chain's CDR3 is CASGLTGLNTEAFF. The CDR3, as DNA: TGTGCCAGCGGACTCACAGGGCTGAACACTGAAGCTTTCTTT.

The count of this clone is one. The V and J genes are TRBV9 and TRBJ1-4; D unclear. Germline V gene lookup returns CDR1 SGDLS and CDR2 YYNGEE. There are 15 residues in the CDR3. V was cut by 0 bases and J by 6 bases, with 12 bases left in between. CDR3 nucleotides: TGTGCCAGCAGCGTAGGATTAGCGGGTTATGAAAAACTGTTTTTT. It is translated as CASSVGLAGYEKLFF.

The V call is TRBV7-3, the J call TRBJ2-2, with TRBD1 identical over 8 bases. The CDR3 contains 17 residues. Germline CDR1 SGHTA, CDR2 FQGTGA. The V and J ends lost 1 base and 3 bases, in that order; junction bases with no gene match: 7. Written as DNA, the CDR3 is TGTGCCAGCAGCTTAATGCCAGGGGGCGCGGACACCGGGGAGCTGTTTTTT. It is translated as CASSLMPGGADTGELFF.

V is TRBV30 and J is TRBJ1-2; weak D call: TRBD1 (6 bases). The CDR3 covers 15 residues. Per germline, CDR1 GTSNPN and CDR2 SVGIG (reference sequence). V dropped 8 bases and J dropped 4 bases, with 23 bases sitting between them. The CDR3 sequence: CAGTQDRHPTYGYTF. Written as DNA, the CDR3 is TGTGCCGGAACCCAGGACAGACATCCGACCTATGGCTACACCTTC.

The chain links TRBV10-2 to TRBJ2-7; unclear D gene. There are 12 residues in the CDR3. CDR1 and CDR2 (germline): WSHSY, SAAADI. Trimming took off 1 base at V and 6 bases at J, with 7 bases between the two ends. CDR3 in amino acids: CASSELGSEQYV. The CDR3 nucleotides read TGCGCCAGCAGTGAGTTGGGGTCCGAGCAGTACGTC.

This clone was observed a single time. The chain has TRBV3-1 (or the pseudogene TRBV3-2) and TRBJ1-3, with TRBD1 matching over 7 bases. The CDR3 sequence is 14 residues long. Germline V gene sequence: CDR1 LGHDT, CDR2 YNNKEL (reference sequence). The junction had 2 bases not matched to a gene; V was cut back by 4 bases and J by 2 bases. CDR3 sequence (DNA): TGTGCCAGCAGCCTTGACAGGGCTGGAAACACCATATATTTT. It translates to CASSLDRAGNTIYF.

The chain couples TRBV18 to TRBJ2-1; TRBD1 is a possible D gene (6 bases). Germline loops: CDR1 KGHSH, CDR2 LQKENI. CDR3 length: 15 amino acids. V shed 3 bases and J shed 0 bases, with 9 bases lying between them. The CDR3 sequence: CASSPSTGSYNEQFF. The CDR3 region has the DNA TGTGCCAGCTCACCGTCGACAGGCTCCTACAATGAGCAGTTCTTC.

The chain couples TRBV18 to TRBJ2-3, with D tentatively TRBD2 (6 bases). With 0 bases removed from V and 2 bases from J, the gap between germline ends came to 9 bases. Germline assignment: CDR1 KGHSH and CDR2 LQKENI. This CDR3 is built from 15 residues. The CDR3 here is CASSPPSGLTDTQYF. CDR3 in DNA: TGTGCCAGCTCACCACCTAGCGGCCTCACAGATACGCAGTATTTT.